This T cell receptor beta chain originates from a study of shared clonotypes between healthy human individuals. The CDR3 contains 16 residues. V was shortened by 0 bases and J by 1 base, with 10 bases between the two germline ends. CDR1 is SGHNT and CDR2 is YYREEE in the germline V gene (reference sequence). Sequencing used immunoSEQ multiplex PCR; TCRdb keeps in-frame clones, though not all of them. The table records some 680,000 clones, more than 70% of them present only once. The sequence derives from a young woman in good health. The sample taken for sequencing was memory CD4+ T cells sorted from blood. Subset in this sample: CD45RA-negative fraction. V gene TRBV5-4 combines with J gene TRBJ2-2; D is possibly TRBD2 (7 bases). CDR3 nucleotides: TGTGCCAGCAGCTTGGGGCGGGGGCTGAACACCGGGGAGCTGTTTTTT. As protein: CASSLGRGLNTGELFF.